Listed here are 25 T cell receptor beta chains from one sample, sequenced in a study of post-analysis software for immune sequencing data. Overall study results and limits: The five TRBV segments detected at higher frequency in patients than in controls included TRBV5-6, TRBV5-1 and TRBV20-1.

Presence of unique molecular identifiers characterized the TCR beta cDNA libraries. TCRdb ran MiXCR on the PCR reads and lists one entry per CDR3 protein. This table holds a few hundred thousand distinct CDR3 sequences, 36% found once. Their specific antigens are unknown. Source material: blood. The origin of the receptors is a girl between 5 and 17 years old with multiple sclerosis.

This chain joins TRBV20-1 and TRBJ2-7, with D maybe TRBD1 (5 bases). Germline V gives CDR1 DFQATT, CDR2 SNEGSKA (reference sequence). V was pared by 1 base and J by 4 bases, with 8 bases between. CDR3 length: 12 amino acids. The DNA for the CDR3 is TGCAGTGCTAGAGGCCAGGGATACGAGCAGTACTTC. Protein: CSARGQGYEQYF.

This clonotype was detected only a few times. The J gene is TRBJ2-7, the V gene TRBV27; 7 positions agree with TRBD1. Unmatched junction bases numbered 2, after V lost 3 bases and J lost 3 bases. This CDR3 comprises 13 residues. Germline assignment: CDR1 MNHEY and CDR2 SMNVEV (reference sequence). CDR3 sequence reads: CASSLGQYYEQYF. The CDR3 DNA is TGTGCCAGCAGTTTGGGACAGTACTACGAGCAGTACTTC.

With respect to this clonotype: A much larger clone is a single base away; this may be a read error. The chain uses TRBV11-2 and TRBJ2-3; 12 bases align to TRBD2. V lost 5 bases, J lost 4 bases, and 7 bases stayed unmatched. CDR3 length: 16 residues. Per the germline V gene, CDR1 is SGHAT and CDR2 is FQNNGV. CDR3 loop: CASSLQLAGGADTQYF. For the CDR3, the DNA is TGTGCCAGCAGCCTGCAACTAGCGGGGGGCGCAGATACGCAGTATTTT.

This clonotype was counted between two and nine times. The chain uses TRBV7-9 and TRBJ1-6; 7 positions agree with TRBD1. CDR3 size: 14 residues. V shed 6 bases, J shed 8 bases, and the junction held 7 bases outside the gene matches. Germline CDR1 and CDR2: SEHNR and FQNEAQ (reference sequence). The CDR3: CASRGTVPDSPLHF. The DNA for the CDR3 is TGTGCCAGCAGGGGGACAGTGCCGGATTCACCCCTCCACTTT.

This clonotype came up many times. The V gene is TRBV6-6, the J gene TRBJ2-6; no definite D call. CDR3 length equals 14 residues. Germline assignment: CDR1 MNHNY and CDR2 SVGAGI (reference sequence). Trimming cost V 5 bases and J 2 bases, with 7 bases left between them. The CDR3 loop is CASSPKTGANVLTF. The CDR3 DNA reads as TGTGCCAGCAGTCCCAAAACTGGGGCCAACGTCCTGACTTTC.

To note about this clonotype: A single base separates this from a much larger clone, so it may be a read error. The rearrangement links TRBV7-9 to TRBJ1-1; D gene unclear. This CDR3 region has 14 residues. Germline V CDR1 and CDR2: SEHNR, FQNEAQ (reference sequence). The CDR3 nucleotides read TGTGCCAGCAGCCCCTTTTGGGGAGCCACTGGAGCTTTCTTT. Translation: CASSPFWGATGAFF.

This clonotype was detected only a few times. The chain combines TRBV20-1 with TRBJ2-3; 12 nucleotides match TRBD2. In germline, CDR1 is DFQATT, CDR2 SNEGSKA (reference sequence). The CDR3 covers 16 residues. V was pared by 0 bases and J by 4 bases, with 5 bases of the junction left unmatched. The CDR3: CSARDLAGGVADTQYF. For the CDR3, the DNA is TGCAGTGCTAGAGATCTAGCGGGAGGGGTTGCAGATACGCAGTATTTT.

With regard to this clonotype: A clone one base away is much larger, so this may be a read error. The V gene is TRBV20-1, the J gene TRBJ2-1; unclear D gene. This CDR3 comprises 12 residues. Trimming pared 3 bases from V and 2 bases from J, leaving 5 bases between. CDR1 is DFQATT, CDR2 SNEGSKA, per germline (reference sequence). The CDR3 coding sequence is TGCAGTGCTAGTGAGGCCTACAATGAGCAGTTCTTC. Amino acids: CSASEAYNEQFF.

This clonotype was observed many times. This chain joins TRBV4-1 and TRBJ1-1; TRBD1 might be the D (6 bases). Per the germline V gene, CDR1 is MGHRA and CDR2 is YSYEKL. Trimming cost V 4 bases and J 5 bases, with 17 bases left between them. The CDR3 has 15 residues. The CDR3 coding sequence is TGCGCCAGCAGCCCGCGTTCCGGGGGGCAGACTGAAGCTTTCTTT. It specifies CASSPRSGGQTEAFF.

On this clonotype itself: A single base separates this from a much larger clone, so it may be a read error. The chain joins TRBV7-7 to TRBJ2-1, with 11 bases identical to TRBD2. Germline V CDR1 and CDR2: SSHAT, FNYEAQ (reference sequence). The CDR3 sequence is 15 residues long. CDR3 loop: CASSLAGGPRNEQFF. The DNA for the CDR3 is TGTGCCAGCAGCCTAGCGGGGGGCCCGCGCAATGAGCAGTTCTTC.

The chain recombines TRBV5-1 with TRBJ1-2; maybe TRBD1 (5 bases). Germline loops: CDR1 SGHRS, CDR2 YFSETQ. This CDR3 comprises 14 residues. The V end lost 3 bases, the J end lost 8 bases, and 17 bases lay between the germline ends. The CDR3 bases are TGCGCCAGCAGCTGGGAAGGGGCAATTGTGGGCTACACCTTC. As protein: CASSWEGAIVGYTF.

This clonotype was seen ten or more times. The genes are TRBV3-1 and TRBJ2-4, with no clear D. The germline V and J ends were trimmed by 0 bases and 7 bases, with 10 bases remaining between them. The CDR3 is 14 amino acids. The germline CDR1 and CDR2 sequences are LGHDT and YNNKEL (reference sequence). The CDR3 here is CASSQEGARNIQYF. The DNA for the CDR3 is TGTGCCAGCAGCCAAGAGGGTGCGAGGAACATTCAGTACTTC.

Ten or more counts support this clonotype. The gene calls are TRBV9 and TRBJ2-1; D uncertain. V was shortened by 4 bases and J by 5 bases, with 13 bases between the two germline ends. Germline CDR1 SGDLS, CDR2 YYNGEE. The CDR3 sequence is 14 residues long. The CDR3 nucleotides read TGTGCCAGCAGCCGAGACCTGGGTAACAATGAGCAGTTCTTC. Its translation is CASSRDLGNNEQFF.

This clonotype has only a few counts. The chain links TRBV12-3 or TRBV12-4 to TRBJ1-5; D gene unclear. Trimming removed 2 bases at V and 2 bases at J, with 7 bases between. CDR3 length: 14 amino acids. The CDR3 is CASSLQTGNQPQHF. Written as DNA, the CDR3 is TGTGCCAGCAGTTTACAGACCGGCAATCAGCCCCAGCATTTT.

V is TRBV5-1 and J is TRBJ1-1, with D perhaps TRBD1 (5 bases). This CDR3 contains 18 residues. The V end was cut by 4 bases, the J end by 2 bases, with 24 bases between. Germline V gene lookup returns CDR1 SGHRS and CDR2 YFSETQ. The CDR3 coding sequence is TGCGCCAGCAGCCCGCGCCCCCAAGGGCAAGGGGTCAACACTGAAGCTTTCTTT. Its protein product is CASSPRPQGQGVNTEAFF.

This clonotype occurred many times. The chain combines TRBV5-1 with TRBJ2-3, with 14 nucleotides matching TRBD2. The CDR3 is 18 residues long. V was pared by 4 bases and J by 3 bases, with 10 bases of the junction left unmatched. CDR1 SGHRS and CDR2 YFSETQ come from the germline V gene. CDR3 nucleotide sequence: TGCGCCAGCAGCCCGGGACTAGCGGGAGACGAGTGGACAGATACGCAGTATTTT. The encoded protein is CASSPGLAGDEWTDTQYF. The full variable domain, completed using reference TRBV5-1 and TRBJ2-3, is KAGVTQTPRYLIKTRGQQVTLSCSPISGHRSVSWYQQTPGQGLQFLFEYFSETQRNKGNFPGRFSGRQFSNSRSEMNVSTLELGDSALYLCASSPGLAGDEWTDTQYFGPGTRLTVL.

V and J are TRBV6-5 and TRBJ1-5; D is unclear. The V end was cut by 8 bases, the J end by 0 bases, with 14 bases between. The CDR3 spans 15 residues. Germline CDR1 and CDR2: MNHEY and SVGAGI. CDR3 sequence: CASSVSRYSNQPQHF. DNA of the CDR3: TGTGCCAGCTCAGTTTCCAGGTATAGCAATCAGCCCCAGCATTTT.

CDR3 in amino acids: CAISDPTGANTDTQYF. CDR3 nucleotide sequence: TGTGCCATCAGTGACCCCACAGGGGCAAACACAGATACGCAGTATTTT. The gene calls are TRBV10-3 and TRBJ2-3; 7 bases match TRBD1. The trim removed 3 bases at V and 2 bases at J, leaving 8 bases unmatched. Germline loops: CDR1 ENHRY, CDR2 SYGVKD. The CDR3 is made up of 16 amino acids.

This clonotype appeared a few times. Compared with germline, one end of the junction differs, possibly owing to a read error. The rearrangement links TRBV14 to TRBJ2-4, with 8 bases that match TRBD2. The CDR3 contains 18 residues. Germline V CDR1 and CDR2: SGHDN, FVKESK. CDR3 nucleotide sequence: TGTGCCAGCAGTCAAGGGTCGGGAGCGGGAGTAGCCAAAAACATTCAGTACTTC. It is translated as CASSQGSGAGVAKNIQYF.

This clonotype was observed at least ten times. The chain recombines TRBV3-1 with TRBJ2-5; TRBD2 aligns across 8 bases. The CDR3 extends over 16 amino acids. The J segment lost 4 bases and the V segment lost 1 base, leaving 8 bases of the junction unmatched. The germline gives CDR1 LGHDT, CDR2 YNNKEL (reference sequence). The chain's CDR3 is CASSQVSGLALETQYF. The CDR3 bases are TGTGCCAGCAGCCAAGTATCCGGACTAGCCCTAGAGACCCAGTACTTC.

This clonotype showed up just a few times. CDR3 in DNA: TGTGCCAGCAGTGGACAGCCGAATAGCAATCAGCCCCAGCATTTT. It translates to CASSGQPNSNQPQHF. The rearrangement links TRBV2 to TRBJ1-5; D might be TRBD1 (5 bases). V was shortened by 4 bases and J by 0 bases, with 10 bases between the two germline ends. The CDR3 sequence is 15 residues long. From germline, CDR1 is SNHLY and CDR2 FYNNEI.

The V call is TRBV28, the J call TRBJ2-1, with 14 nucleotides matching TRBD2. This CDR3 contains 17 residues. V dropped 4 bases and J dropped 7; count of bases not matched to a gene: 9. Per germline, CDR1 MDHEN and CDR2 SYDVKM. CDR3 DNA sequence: TGTGCCAGCAGTTCAACACTCGGGACTAGCGGGAGTAATGAGCAGTTCTTC. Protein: CASSSTLGTSGSNEQFF.

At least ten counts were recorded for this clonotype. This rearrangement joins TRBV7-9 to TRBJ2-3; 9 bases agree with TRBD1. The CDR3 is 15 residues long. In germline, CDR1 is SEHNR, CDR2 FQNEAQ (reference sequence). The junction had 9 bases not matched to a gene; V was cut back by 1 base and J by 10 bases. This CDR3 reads CASSLGGQGHRAQYF. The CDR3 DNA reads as TGTGCCAGCAGCTTAGGGGGACAGGGCCACCGCGCGCAGTATTTT.

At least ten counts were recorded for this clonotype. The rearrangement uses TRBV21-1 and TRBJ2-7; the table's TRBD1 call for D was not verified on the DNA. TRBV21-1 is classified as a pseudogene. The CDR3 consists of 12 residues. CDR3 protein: CASDRGTYEQYF. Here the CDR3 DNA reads TGTGCCAGCGACAGAGGAACCTACGAGCAGTACTTC.

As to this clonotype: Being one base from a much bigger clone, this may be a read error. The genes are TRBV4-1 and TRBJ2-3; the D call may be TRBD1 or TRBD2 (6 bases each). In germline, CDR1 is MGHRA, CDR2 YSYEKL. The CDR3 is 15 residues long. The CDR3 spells CASSQDGGGGDTHYF. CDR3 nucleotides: TGCGCCAGCAGCCAAGACGGGGGCGGTGGAGATACGCATTATTTT.